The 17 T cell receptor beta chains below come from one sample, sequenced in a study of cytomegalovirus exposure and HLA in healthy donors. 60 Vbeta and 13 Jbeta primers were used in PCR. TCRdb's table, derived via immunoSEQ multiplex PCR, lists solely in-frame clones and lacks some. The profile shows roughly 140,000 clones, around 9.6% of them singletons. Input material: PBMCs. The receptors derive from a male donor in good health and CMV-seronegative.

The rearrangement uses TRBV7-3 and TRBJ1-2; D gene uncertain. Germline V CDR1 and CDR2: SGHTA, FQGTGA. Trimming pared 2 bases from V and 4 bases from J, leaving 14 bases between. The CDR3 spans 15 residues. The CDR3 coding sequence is TGTGCCAGCAGCTTAGAGGGAGGAGCGGGCTATGGCTACACCTTC. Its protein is CASSLEGGAGYGYTF.

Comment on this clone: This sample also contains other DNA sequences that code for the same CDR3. The CDR3 region is CASSPRQGLNTEAFF. The CDR3 bases are TGTGCCAGCAGCCCTCGACAGGGACTTAACACTGAAGCTTTCTTT. The V and J genes are TRBV7-6 and TRBJ1-1; 7 bases align to TRBD1. V lost 5 bases and J lost 2; bases outside the gene matches: 8. Germline values: CDR1 SGHVS, CDR2 FNYEAQ. The CDR3 is 15 amino acids.

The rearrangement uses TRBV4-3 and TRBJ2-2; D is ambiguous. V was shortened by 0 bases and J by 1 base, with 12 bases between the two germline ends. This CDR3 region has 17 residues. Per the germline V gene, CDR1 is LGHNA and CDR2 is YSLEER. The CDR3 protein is CASSQDPQNMNTGELFF. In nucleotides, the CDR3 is TGCGCCAGCAGCCAAGATCCGCAGAATATGAACACCGGGGAGCTGTTTTTT.

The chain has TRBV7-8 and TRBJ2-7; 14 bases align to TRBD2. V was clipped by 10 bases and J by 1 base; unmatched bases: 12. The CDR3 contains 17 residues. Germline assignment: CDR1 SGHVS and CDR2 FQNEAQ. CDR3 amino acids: CATSSGTSGGRSYEQYF. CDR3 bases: TGTGCCACATCTTCCGGGACTAGCGGGGGACGGTCCTACGAGCAGTACTTC. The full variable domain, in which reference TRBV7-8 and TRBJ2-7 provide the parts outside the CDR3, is GAGVSQSPRYKVAKRGQDVALRCDPISGHVSLFWYQQALGQGPEFLTYFQNEAQLDKSGLPSDRFFAERPEGSVSTLKIQRTQQEDSAVYLCATSSGTSGGRSYEQYFGPGTRLTVT.

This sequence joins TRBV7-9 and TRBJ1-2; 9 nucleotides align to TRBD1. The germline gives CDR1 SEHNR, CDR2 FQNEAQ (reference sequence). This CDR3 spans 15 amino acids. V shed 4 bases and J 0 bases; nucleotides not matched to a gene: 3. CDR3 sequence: CASSSGTGTNYGYTF. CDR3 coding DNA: TGTGCCAGCAGCTCTGGGACAGGGACTAACTATGGCTACACCTTC.

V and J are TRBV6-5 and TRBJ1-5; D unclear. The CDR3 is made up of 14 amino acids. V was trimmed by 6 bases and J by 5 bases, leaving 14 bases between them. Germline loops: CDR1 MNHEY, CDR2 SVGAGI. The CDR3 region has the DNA TGTGCCAGCAGGCCCCTTACGGGATATCAGCCCCAGCATTTT. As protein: CASRPLTGYQPQHF.

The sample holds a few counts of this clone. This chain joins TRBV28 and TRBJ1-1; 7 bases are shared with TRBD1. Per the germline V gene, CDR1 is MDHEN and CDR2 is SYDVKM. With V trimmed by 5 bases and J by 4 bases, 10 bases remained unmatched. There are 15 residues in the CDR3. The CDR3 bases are TGTGCCAGCAGTCTCCCGAACAGGGGTGGCACTGAAGCTTTCTTT. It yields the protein CASSLPNRGGTEAFF.

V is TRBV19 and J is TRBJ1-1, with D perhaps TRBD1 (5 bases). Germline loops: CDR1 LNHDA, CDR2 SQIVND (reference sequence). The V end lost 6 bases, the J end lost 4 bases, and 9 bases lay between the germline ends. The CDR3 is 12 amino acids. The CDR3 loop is CASRMGGTEAFF. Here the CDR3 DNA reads TGTGCCAGTAGGATGGGGGGCACTGAAGCTTTCTTT. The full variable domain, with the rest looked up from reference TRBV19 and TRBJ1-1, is DGGITQSPKYLFRKEGQNVTLSCEQNLNHDAMYWYRQDPGQGLRLIYYSQIVNDFQKGDIAEGYSVSREKKESFPLTVTSAQKNPTAFYLCASRMGGTEAFFGQGTRLTVV.

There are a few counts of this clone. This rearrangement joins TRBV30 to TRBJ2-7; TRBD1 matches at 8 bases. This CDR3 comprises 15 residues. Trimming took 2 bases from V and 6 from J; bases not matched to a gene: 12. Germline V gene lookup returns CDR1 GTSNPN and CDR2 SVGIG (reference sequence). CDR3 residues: CAWSPEDRVLIEQYF. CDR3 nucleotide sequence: TGTGCCTGGAGTCCGGAGGACAGGGTGTTGATCGAGCAGTACTTC.

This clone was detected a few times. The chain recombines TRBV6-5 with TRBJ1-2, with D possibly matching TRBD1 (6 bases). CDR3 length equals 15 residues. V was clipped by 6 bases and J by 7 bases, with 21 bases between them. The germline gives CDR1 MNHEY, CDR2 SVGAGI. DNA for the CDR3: TGTGCCAGCAGCCATTCGGGGGGGCCAGGCGGTGGCTACACCTTC. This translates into CASSHSGGPGGGYTF.

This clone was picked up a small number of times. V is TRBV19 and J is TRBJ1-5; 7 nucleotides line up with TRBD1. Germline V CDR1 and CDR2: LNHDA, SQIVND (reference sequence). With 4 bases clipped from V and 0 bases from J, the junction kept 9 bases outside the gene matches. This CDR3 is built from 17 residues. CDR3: CASSTIRQGYSNQPQHF. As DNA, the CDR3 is TGTGCCAGTAGTACGATTAGACAGGGCTATAGCAATCAGCCCCAGCATTTT.

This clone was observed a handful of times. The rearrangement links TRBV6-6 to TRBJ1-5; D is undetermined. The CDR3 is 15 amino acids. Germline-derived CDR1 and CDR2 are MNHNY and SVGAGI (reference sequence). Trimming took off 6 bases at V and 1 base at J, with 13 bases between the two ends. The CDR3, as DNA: TGTGCCAGCAGACGTACGAGGGAGAGCAATCAGCCCCAGCATTTT. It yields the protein CASRRTRESNQPQHF.

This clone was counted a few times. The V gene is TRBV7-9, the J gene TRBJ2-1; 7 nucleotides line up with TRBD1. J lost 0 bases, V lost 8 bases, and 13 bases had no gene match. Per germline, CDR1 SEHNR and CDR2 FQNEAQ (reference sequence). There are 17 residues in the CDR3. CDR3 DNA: TGTGCCAGCGAGAGGGACAGTCGAACCTACTCCTACAATGAGCAGTTCTTC. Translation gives CASERDSRTYSYNEQFF.

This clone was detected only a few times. This CDR3 reads CSVGQNSYEQYF. DNA of the CDR3: TGCAGCGTTGGACAGAACTCCTACGAGCAGTACTTC. The J gene is TRBJ2-7, the V gene TRBV29-1; D possibly corresponds to TRBD1 (5 bases). The CDR3 spans 12 residues. Per germline, CDR1 SQVTM and CDR2 ANQGSEA. Trimming shortened V by 4 bases and J by 0 bases, and 7 bases separated the two germline ends.

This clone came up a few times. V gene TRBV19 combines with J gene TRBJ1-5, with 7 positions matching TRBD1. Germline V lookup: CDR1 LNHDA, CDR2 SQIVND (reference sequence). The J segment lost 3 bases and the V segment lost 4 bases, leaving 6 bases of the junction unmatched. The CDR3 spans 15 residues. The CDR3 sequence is CASSTGDRVNQPQHF. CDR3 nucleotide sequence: TGTGCCAGTAGTACAGGAGACAGGGTCAATCAGCCCCAGCATTTT.

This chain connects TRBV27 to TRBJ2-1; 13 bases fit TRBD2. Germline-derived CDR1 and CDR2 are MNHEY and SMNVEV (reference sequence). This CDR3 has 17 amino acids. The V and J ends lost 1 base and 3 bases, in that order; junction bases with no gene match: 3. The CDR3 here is CASSLFGTSGNYNEQFF. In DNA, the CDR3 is TGTGCCAGCAGTTTATTCGGGACTAGCGGGAACTACAATGAGCAGTTCTTC.

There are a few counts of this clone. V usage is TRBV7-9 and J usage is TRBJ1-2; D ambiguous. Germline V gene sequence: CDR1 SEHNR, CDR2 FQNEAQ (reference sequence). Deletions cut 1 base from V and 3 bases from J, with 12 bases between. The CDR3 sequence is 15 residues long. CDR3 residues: CASSLGSGKDYGYTF. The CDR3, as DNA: TGTGCCAGCAGCTTAGGTTCGGGGAAGGACTATGGCTACACCTTC.